These 9 T cell receptor beta chains originate from one sample sequenced in a study of blood T cell repertoires in COVID-19. The method was immunoSEQ multiplex PCR; TCRdb's version includes in-frame clones alone and lacks a portion of them. The sample shows about 120,000 clones, around 80% of them seen only once. The sequenced sample was peripheral blood. All receptors derive from a man aged 70 or older with acute or convalescent COVID-19.

This chain uses TRBV24-1 with TRBJ2-5; D possibly corresponds to TRBD2 (6 bases). This CDR3 comprises 15 residues. Between the trimmed V and J ends, which lost 3 bases and 0 bases, there was a span of 10 bases. Germline V gene lookup returns CDR1 KGHDR and CDR2 SFDVKD. The CDR3 sequence is CATSDPRDYQETQYF. The CDR3 nucleotides read TGTGCCACCAGTGATCCCCGGGACTACCAAGAGACCCAGTACTTC.

The chain links TRBV18 to TRBJ1-1; D not resolved. Germline CDR1 reads KGHSH; CDR2 reads LQKENI. The CDR3 has 15 residues. Trimming cost V 3 bases and J 2 bases, with 13 bases left between them. The CDR3 here is CASSPVTELNTEAFF. CDR3 DNA: TGTGCCAGCTCACCGGTGACTGAGCTAAACACTGAAGCTTTCTTT.

V gene TRBV5-6 combines with J gene TRBJ1-3, with D possibly matching TRBD1 (6 bases). CDR3 length: 14 residues. Trimming shortened V by 5 bases and J by 10 bases, and 19 bases separated the two germline ends. Germline V gene lookup returns CDR1 SGHDT and CDR2 YYEEEE. The CDR3 region is CASRPGTSERTIYF. The CDR3 DNA sequence: TGTGCCAGCAGGCCCGGGACATCGGAGAGGACCATATATTTT.

The rearrangement links TRBV3-1 (or the pseudogene TRBV3-2) to TRBJ1-5; D may be TRBD1 (5 bases). V was clipped by 2 bases and J by 5 bases, with 13 bases between them. Germline CDR1 LGHDT, CDR2 YNNKEL (reference sequence). CDR3 size: 15 residues. The CDR3 nucleotides read TGTGCCAGCAGCCAACCTACAGGTCCGGATCAGCCCCAGCATTTT. This codes for CASSQPTGPDQPQHF.

This sequence joins TRBV15 and TRBJ2-1; D uncertain. The CDR3 contains 11 residues. Germline-derived CDR1 and CDR2 are LNHNV and YYDKDF (reference sequence). The germline V and J ends were trimmed by 7 bases and 5 bases, with 6 bases remaining between them. CDR3 in DNA: TGTGCCACCATTCAGAACAATGAGCAGTTCTTC. Its protein is CATIQNNEQFF.

The chain uses TRBV4-2 and TRBJ2-1; 10 bases line up with TRBD1. The CDR3 runs 17 residues. With 0 bases clipped from V and 8 bases from J, the junction kept 10 bases outside the gene matches. The germline CDR1 and CDR2 sequences are LGHNA and YNFKEQ. The CDR3 DNA follows: TGTGCCAGCAGCCAAGATATCCCGGACAGGGGGTTGTATGAGCAGTTCTTC. This encodes CASSQDIPDRGLYEQFF.

The genes are TRBV5-1 and TRBJ2-2, with 8 bases lining up with TRBD1. CDR1 and CDR2 from the germline V gene are SGHRS and YFSETQ. The CDR3 consists of 15 residues. J was trimmed by 4 bases and V by 1 base; bases with no gene match: 3. CDR3 nucleotide sequence: TGCGCCAGCAGCTTGTCAGGGGGCCGCACCGGGGAGCTGTTTTTT. Encoded protein: CASSLSGGRTGELFF.

V is TRBV7-2 and J is TRBJ2-7; 9 bases are shared with TRBD1. The CDR3 has 14 amino acids. Per germline, CDR1 SGHTA and CDR2 FQGNSA. V was clipped by 2 bases and J by 7 bases; unmatched bases: 6. The CDR3 region has the DNA TGTGCCAGCAGCTTATTCGTGACAGGGGGAGAGCAGTACTTC. Encoded protein: CASSLFVTGGEQYF.

V is TRBV5-1 and J is TRBJ2-1; TRBD1 matches 9 bases. Germline CDR1 is SGHRS and CDR2 is YFSETQ. The CDR3 runs 15 residues. J gave up 9 bases and V 4 bases, and 11 bases lay outside the gene matches. The CDR3, as DNA: TGCGCCAGCAGCGGAGGACAGGGGCGGGTCTCTGAGCAGTTCTTC. Amino acid sequence: CASSGGQGRVSEQFF. Filled out from reference TRBV5-1 and TRBJ2-1, the complete variable domain reads KAGVTQTPRYLIKTRGQQVTLSCSPISGHRSVSWYQQTPGQGLQFLFEYFSETQRNKGNFPGRFSGRQFSNSRSEMNVSTLELGDSALYLCASSGGQGRVSEQFFGPGTRLTVL.